Following are 26 T cell receptor beta chains from one sample sequenced in a study of monozygotic twins with inflammatory bowel disease. After re-calling the 5' RACE reads, TCRdb lists one entry per CDR3 protein, DNA absent. The table lists 150,000 to 200,000 distinct CDR3 sequences. Sequencing input: blood. These receptors came from a human donor with ulcerative colitis or Crohn's disease, or a healthy co-twin of an affected twin (not recorded which).

V and J are TRBV6-1 and TRBJ2-4; as DNA is missing, the TRBD1 call by TCRdb cannot be tested. Germline-derived CDR1 and CDR2 are MNHNS and SASEGT. The CDR3 length is 14 residues. The CDR3 protein is CASSDGAGHGIQYF.

This rearrangement joins TRBV7-6 to TRBJ1-1; the D call of TRBD1 rests on TCRdb alone, since no DNA is present to check it. Germline-derived CDR1 and CDR2 are SGHVS and FNYEAQ. The CDR3 is made up of 12 amino acids. The CDR3 sequence: CASSLLGGQAFF.

The CDR3 loop is CASSVLAPNTGELFF. The chain is built from TRBV6-5 and TRBJ2-2; the TRBD1 assignment by TCRdb is unverifiable without DNA. CDR1 MNHEY and CDR2 SVGAGI come from the germline V gene. The CDR3 runs to 15 residues.

J is TRBJ2-7 and V is TRBV5-1; TCRdb lists TRBD1, though no DNA is available to test this call. The CDR3 extends over 14 amino acids. The germline CDR1 and CDR2 sequences are SGHRS and YFSETQ. CDR3 region: CASSSGTGGHEQYF.

V is TRBV7-7 and J is TRBJ2-2. The CDR3 runs 11 residues. Germline lookup yields CDR1 SSHAT and CDR2 FNYEAQ (reference sequence). The CDR3: CASTDSGELFF.

The chain recombines TRBV20-1 with TRBJ2-2; TCRdb lists TRBD1, though no DNA is available to test this call. Germline CDR1 DFQATT, CDR2 SNEGSKA (reference sequence). The CDR3 sequence is 21 residues long. CDR3 sequence reads: CSAREPTGDSWFFANTGELFF.

The genes are TRBV5-1 and TRBJ2-7; without DNA, the TCRdb call of TRBD2 cannot be checked. The CDR3 covers 14 residues. Germline V gives CDR1 SGHRS, CDR2 YFSETQ. CDR3 residues: CASSLRASGSEQYF.

The chain uses TRBV20-1 and TRBJ1-5. The CDR3 totals 16 residues. Germline assignment: CDR1 DFQATT and CDR2 SNEGSKA (reference sequence). CDR3 amino acids: CSARGHLTDGNQPQHF.

This chain uses TRBV7-9 with TRBJ2-5; TCRdb picks TRBD1, but there is no DNA to check that call. CDR3 size: 15 residues. Germline CDR1 and CDR2: SEHNR and FQNEAQ (reference sequence). The chain's CDR3 is CASSLSARAKETQYF.

CDR3 region: CASSQAVQGKNEKLFF. The V gene is TRBV4-2, the J gene TRBJ1-4; TCRdb indicates TRBD1, and absent DNA this call remains unverified. Germline V gives CDR1 LGHNA, CDR2 YNFKEQ. CDR3 size: 16 residues.

The chain uses TRBV20-1 and TRBJ2-5; TCRdb picks TRBD1, but there is no DNA to check that call. The V gene's germline CDR1 is DFQATT and CDR2 SNEGSKA (reference sequence). The CDR3 runs to 15 residues. CDR3: CSAPKDPLGVETQYF.

The V call is TRBV14, the J call TRBJ2-3; TCRdb reports TRBD1, a call that lacks DNA to check it against. The CDR3 spans 16 residues. Germline V lookup: CDR1 SGHDN, CDR2 FVKESK. This CDR3 reads CASSPWDRGRTDTQYF.

The chain couples TRBV5-1 to TRBJ1-1. From germline, CDR1 is SGHRS and CDR2 YFSETQ. CDR3 length equals 14 residues. The CDR3: CASSQPSGSTEAFF. The full variable domain, with the rest looked up from reference TRBV5-1 and TRBJ1-1, is KAGVTQTPRYLIKTRGQQVTLSCSPISGHRSVSWYQQTPGQGLQFLFEYFSETQRNKGNFPGRFSGRQFSNSRSEMNVSTLELGDSALYLCASSQPSGSTEAFFGQGTRLTVV.

The genes are TRBV28 and TRBJ1-2; the TCRdb D gene call, TRBD1, has no DNA to confirm it. The CDR3 runs to 14 residues. Germline assignment: CDR1 MDHEN and CDR2 SYDVKM. CDR3 loop: CASSLKGAKWGYTF.

V is TRBV12-2 and J is TRBJ2-3. TRBV12-2 is tagged as a pseudogene. The CDR3 is made up of 16 amino acids. CDR3 sequence: CASRLRTSGGTDTQYF.

This chain joins TRBV12-3 or TRBV12-4 and TRBJ1-2; TCRdb outputs TRBD1, but without DNA this stays unchecked. The CDR3 totals 12 residues. CDR3: CASSLPGQGYTF.

This chain connects TRBV28 to TRBJ1-5; TCRdb designates TRBD1, a call that cannot be tested without DNA. CDR3 length equals 15 residues. Germline CDR1 reads MDHEN; CDR2 reads SYDVKM. The CDR3 loop is CASSQGQGLGQPQHF. The complete variable domain, with remaining parts taken from reference TRBV28 and TRBJ1-5, reads DVKVTQSSRYLVKRTGEKVFLECVQDMDHENMFWYRQDPGLGLRLIYFSYDVKMKEKGDIPEGYSVSREKKERFSLILESASTNQTSMYLCASSQGQGLGQPQHFGDGTRLSIL.

CDR3 in amino acids: CASSLPGLARETQYF. This chain connects TRBV5-6 to TRBJ2-5; checking the TCRdb D call of TRBD2 is not possible without DNA. Per the germline V gene, CDR1 is SGHDT and CDR2 is YYEEEE. The CDR3 contains 15 residues. Full variable domain (outside the CDR3, taken from reference TRBV5-6 and TRBJ2-5): DAGVTQSPTHLIKTRGQQVTLRCSPKSGHDTVSWYQQALGQGPQFIFQYYEEEERQRGNFPDRFSGHQFPNYSSELNVNALLLGDSALYLCASSLPGLARETQYFGPGTRLLVL.

This rearrangement joins TRBV11-1 to TRBJ2-5; TCRdb lists TRBD1, though no DNA is available to test this call. The CDR3 covers 14 residues. Germline V gene lookup returns CDR1 SGHAT and CDR2 FQDESV (reference sequence). CDR3 amino acids: CASRGQGHQETQYF. The full variable domain, in which reference TRBV11-1 and TRBJ2-5 provide the parts outside the CDR3, is EAEVAQSPRYKITEKSQAVAFWCDPISGHATLYWYRQILGQGPELLVQFQDESVVDDSQLPKDRFSAERLKGVDSTLKIQPAELGDSAMYLCASRGQGHQETQYFGPGTRLLVL.

The chain links TRBV20-1 to TRBJ1-4; TCRdb selects TRBD1, and the lack of DNA leaves this call unchecked. Germline CDR1 and CDR2: DFQATT and SNEGSKA (reference sequence). CDR3 size: 18 residues. This CDR3 is CSAGVDRTLTATNEKLFF.

The chain has TRBV5-1 and TRBJ2-1; the D call from TCRdb, TRBD1, cannot be confirmed without DNA. The CDR3 spans 15 residues. In germline, CDR1 is SGHRS, CDR2 YFSETQ. The CDR3 is CASSQPGQVYNEQFF. Complete variable domain (other parts from reference TRBV5-1 and TRBJ2-1): KAGVTQTPRYLIKTRGQQVTLSCSPISGHRSVSWYQQTPGQGLQFLFEYFSETQRNKGNFPGRFSGRQFSNSRSEMNVSTLELGDSALYLCASSQPGQVYNEQFFGPGTRLTVL.

The CDR3 region is CASTLAGSSYNEQFF. This chain joins TRBV19 and TRBJ2-1; lacking DNA, the TRBD1 call made by TCRdb goes unchecked. CDR1 and CDR2 from the germline V gene are LNHDA and SQIVND (reference sequence). The CDR3 extends over 15 amino acids.

The gene calls are TRBV3-1 and TRBJ2-3; TCRdb picks TRBD1, but there is no DNA to check that call. The germline V gene has CDR1 LGHDT and CDR2 YNNKEL (reference sequence). The CDR3 runs to 13 residues. CDR3 residues: CASSQTGTDTQYF.

This sequence joins TRBV27 and TRBJ2-3; TCRdb's D call of TRBD2 is untestable without DNA. There are 16 residues in the CDR3. From germline, CDR1 is MNHEY and CDR2 SMNVEV (reference sequence). CDR3 sequence: CASSYLASGGSDTQYF.

This CDR3 reads CASSEGLFTDTQYF. The J gene is TRBJ2-3, the V gene TRBV2; TCRdb returns TRBD2, unconfirmable since there is no DNA. The V gene's germline CDR1 is SNHLY and CDR2 FYNNEI. This CDR3 comprises 14 residues.

The rearrangement uses TRBV7-2 and TRBJ2-1; with no DNA, the TCRdb D assignment of TRBD1 cannot be verified. The CDR3 spans 16 residues. In germline, CDR1 is SGHTA, CDR2 FQGNSA. CDR3 in amino acids: CASILGGYDSYNEQFF.